Described below is a single TCR beta chain sequence and its context. Its specificity is unknown. The data belong to a study of response to subunit inactivated influenza vaccine. TCRdb independently ran MiXCR on the RT-PCR reads; one entry per CDR3 protein. The table lists fewer than 700,000 distinct CDR3 sequences, 10% to 15% of them singletons. The V and J ends lost 5 bases and 5 bases, in that order; junction bases with no gene match: 8. CDR1 and CDR2 from the germline V gene are SEHNR and FQNEAQ (reference sequence). The CDR3 runs 14 residues. Study results and caveats: The authors offered the suggestion that each seasonal influenza vaccination recruits few new T cells.

This receptor was taken from a man aged 50-60 years who received an inactivated influenza vaccine. This specimen was PBMCs from blood, taken 45 days after vaccination. The V call is TRBV7-9, the J call TRBJ2-7; TRBD1 agrees at 8 bases. CDR3 nucleotides: TGTGCCAGCAGCACCCTGACAGGGGTTCACGAGCAGTACTTC. Amino acid sequence: CASSTLTGVHEQYF. Full variable domain (remainder filled in from reference TRBV7-9 and TRBJ2-7): DTGVSQNPRHKITKRGQNVTFRCDPISEHNRLYWYRQTLGQGPEFLTYFQNEAQLEKSRLLSDRFSAERPKGSFSTLEIQRTEQGDSAMYLCASSTLTGVHEQYFGPGTRLTVT.